The TCR beta chain described here comes from a study of blood T cell repertoires in COVID-19. Study summary: Some COVID-19 samples were acute and others convalescent; all came from the United States, Italy and Spain. Sources were T cells, B-cell-depleted T cells, or PBMCs; the material itself was cDNA or gDNA.

J gave up 8 bases and V 0 bases, and 9 bases lay outside the gene matches. Germline CDR1 SGHRS, CDR2 YFSETQ. This CDR3 contains 16 residues. Authors' processing steps: Estimation of nucleated cell counts was performed using reference gene primer amplification. TCRdb keeps only in-frame clones here, not all; method: immunoSEQ multiplex PCR. V and J calls and clone size are as listed in that table; D and trimming were resolved from the DNA. The table lists around 30,000 clones, roughly 87% of them singletons, with roughly a fifth in the top ten. This TCR came from an elderly man with acute or convalescent COVID-19. The source material was peripheral blood. The genes are TRBV5-1 and TRBJ2-1, with 9 bases aligning to TRBD2. The chain's CDR3 is CASSLEGSGGIDEQFF. The CDR3 coding sequence is TGCGCCAGCAGCTTGGAAGGTAGCGGGGGAATAGATGAGCAGTTCTTC.